This T cell receptor (beta chain) came from a study of CD8+CD57+ T cells in acquired aplastic anemia. Study-level information: The DNA of sorted CD4+ and CD8+ cells averaged roughly 3.2 ug.

Germline CDR1 KGHSY, CDR2 FQNENV. Trimming took 4 bases from V and 0 from J, leaving 7 bases between them. The CDR3 is 13 amino acids. In patients chosen for sequencing, flow cytometry had shown CD8+CD57+ cell expansion. Patients uniformly had severe acquired aplastic anemia. Genomic DNA provided the template from which TCR beta VDJ and CDR3 profiles were obtained. One entry per CDR3 protein, called by TCRdb with MiXCR from the reads. Of about 160,000 distinct CDR3 sequences in the sample, 71% were seen once. The receptor's source is a human donor with aplastic anemia. Source material: sorted CD4+, CD8+, or CD8+CD57+ T cells (not recorded which) from PBMCs. The chain is built from TRBV16 and TRBJ2-7, with unresolved D. CDR3 protein: CASSPPISYEQYF. DNA of the CDR3: TGTGCCAGCAGCCCCCCGATCTCCTACGAGCAGTACTTC.